This entry describes one T cell receptor beta chain. This receptor's antigen is unknown. The input lacks base qualities; no much larger clone sits a single base away. Synthetic TCR analog templates were spiked into each PCR so that absolute template abundance could be estimated from read counts. TCRbeta CDR3 regions were amplified from genomic DNA with bias-controlled V and J gene primers using the immunoSEQ assay. Rearranged TCRbeta segments were sequenced at approximately 20X coverage. The source study handled its data this way. Sequencing errors were corrected by clustering, and CDR3s were annotated against IMGT so that V, D and J genes could be assigned. Downstream analyses used only productive TCRbeta rearrangements and left out out-of-frame or stop-codon sequences. Clonality was computed as one minus Shannon entropy normalized by the log of the number of unique productive sequences. Clones differing between time points or between blood and tumor were identified using Fisher's exact test with Benjamini-Hochberg correction, with an adjusted p below 0.01 applied as the threshold. In its TCRdb copy, this immuneACCESS table keeps in-frame sequences only and misses some clones. Where compared with another copy, unresolved V genes explain less than half of these, and the others have no known cause. V and J calls and clone size are as listed in that table; D and trimming were resolved from the DNA. The sample table shows roughly 50,000 clones, and around 75% are seen once. The top ten clones comprise approximately 3.8% of the sample.

What the time point label conveys for this sample: pretreatment peripheral blood. A cohort of about 30 patients with locally advanced or metastatic urothelial carcinoma, treated at Memorial Sloan Kettering on a trial protocol, was included. Peripheral blood mononuclear cells were collected from each patient pretreatment and during treatment, giving between 1 and 8 total time points per patient. The Qiagen DNeasy Blood extraction kit was used to purify genomic DNA from total PBMCs and from tumor samples. PBMCs were collected pretreatment and during treatment, and were isolated and stored as previously described. The source of the sample is a study of PD-L1 blockade in urothelial cancer (dated by TCRdb to the late 2010s). About the study as a whole: All patients started therapy around 2014 and received atezolizumab 1,200 mg intravenously every 3 weeks. About nine tenths of the roughly 29 patients were identified as males with urothelial cancer of bladder origin, and a prior smoking history was reported by 18 of 29 patients. Patients had an ECOG performance status of 0 or 1 and had received between 0 and 3 prior chemotherapy regimens. Blood samples were analyzed at 3 weeks after treatment start (second dose) and at 6 weeks after treatment start. Blood samples gave a median of around 140,000 T cells and approximately 80,000 unique TCRs, with a median clonality of approximately 0.08. Somatic, immune and clinical correlates of response to PD-L1 blockade with atezolizumab in urothelial cancer were the focus of an exploratory multi-omic analysis. Pretreatment tumor samples, along with matched peripheral blood collected serially before and after atezolizumab treatment, underwent TCR sequencing. Durable clinical benefit was defined as progression-free survival longer than 6 months, and TCR features were also tested against progression-free and overall survival. In the same patients who had TCR sequencing, pretreatment tumors also underwent whole exome sequencing and RNA sequencing. Several patients achieved durable clinical benefit and about 19 did not. Approximately 29 patients had pretreatment blood TCR-seq, about 25 had at least one posttreatment blood collection, and about 25 had tumor TCR-seq. What the work shows at the level of the full study, not this receptor alone: Because the sample size was small (n ≈ 28) and many of the analyses were exploratory, the results are meant to be hypothesis-generating. Greater expansion of tumor-associated TCR clones in peripheral blood 3 weeks after the start of treatment was observed in patients with durable benefit (n of about 21, p = 0.022). Improved progression-free and overall survival was found to be associated with pretreatment peripheral blood TCR clonality below the median.

Between the V and J ends, shortened by 8 bases and 1 base respectively, the junction contains 18 bases. Taken from the germline V gene, the CDR1 and CDR2 loops are MDHEN and SYDVKM. Its CDR3 holds 16 amino acids, cysteine through phenylalanine. Only the CDR3 DNA is retained, 48 bases long and in frame from the first base. The receptor was isolated from a man in his 70s with urothelial cancer. Recombination connected TRBV28 to TRBJ1-5; a weak D assignment points to TRBD1 (6 bases agree). The sample here was PBMCs, taken around atezolizumab (anti-PD-L1) treatment. The nucleotide sequence reads as follows: TGTGCCAGCGTAGCGGCGGGGGGCATGAGCAATCAGCCCCAGCATTTT. Its protein reads: CASVAAGGMSNQPQHF.